These T cell receptor beta chains were read from a single sample in a study of technical replicates of blood from a few donors. Sequencing used immunoSEQ multiplex PCR; TCRdb keeps in-frame clones, though not all of them. The repertoire includes 60,000 or so clones, more than 95% of them detected once, and around 0.19% sits in the top ten. The sample comprised T cells isolated from PBMCs. The receptors derive from a human donor in good health. CDR3s include the opening cysteine and the closing phenylalanine or tryptophan. Each record gives: V gene, J gene, D gene, clone size, CDR3 DNA, CDR3 protein. A D gene is named only where the DNA matches it firmly. Expanded clones get a size class; other rows say once, few or many, or leave the size out.

TRBV5-1,TRBJ2-1,-,-,TGCGCCAGCAGCTTGGACGGGTCTGATGAGCAGTTCTTC,CASSLDGSDEQFF
TRBV28,TRBJ1-4,-,once,TGTGCCTCGGGTACGGGGTCAGGTGAAAAACTGTTTTTT,CASGTGSGEKLFF
TRBV29-1,TRBJ2-2,-,-,TGCAGCGTTACGGGACATCTCGAGGGGACCGGGGAGCTGTTTTTT,CSVTGHLEGTGELFF
TRBV30,TRBJ1-4,-,-,TGTGCCTGGAGTGGGCAAGAATCTAATGAAAAACTGTTTTTT,CAWSGQESNEKLFF
TRBV19,TRBJ1-2,-,-,TGTGCCAGTACCGAAGCGGGGGGCCAGGGAATTCGCTACACCTTC,CASTEAGGQGIRYTF
TRBV6-6,TRBJ2-5,-,-,TGTGCCAGCATCAATAGTCCTTCGGAGACCCAGTACTTC,CASINSPSETQYF
TRBV19,TRBJ2-3,-,-,TGTGCCAGTAGTATTTCCCTCAGCACAGATACGCAGTATTTT,CASSISLSTDTQYF
TRBV10-2,TRBJ1-5,-,-,TGCGCCAGCAGGTCTACAGGGTATAGCAATCAGCCCCAGCATTTT,CASRSTGYSNQPQHF
TRBV5-1,TRBJ2-5,-,-,TGCGCCAGCACGCGGCAGATCCAAGAGACCCAGTACTTC,CASTRQIQETQYF
TRBV27,TRBJ1-5,-,-,TGTGCCAGCAGTTTATCGAGTGTGAAAGGCAATCAGCCCCAGCATTTT,CASSLSSVKGNQPQHF
TRBV7-6,TRBJ2-5,TRBD2,-,TGTGCCAGCAGCACCTTCTTAGCGGGGGGGCCGGAGACCCAGTACTTC,CASSTFLAGGPETQYF
TRBV10-3,TRBJ2-3,TRBD2,-,TGTGCCACCCTCAAACAGCGGGGGCCTAGCACAGATACGCAGTATTTT,CATLKQRGPSTDTQYF
TRBV7-9,TRBJ2-6,TRBD1,-,TGTGCCAGCAGCCCCCGACCAGGGGGAAAAAACTCTGGGGCCAACGTCCTGACTTTC,CASSPRPGGKNSGANVLTF
TRBV5-1,TRBJ1-2,TRBD1,-,TGCGCCAGCACAGGGGGTTTCGGCTATGGCTACACCTTC,CASTGGFGYGYTF
TRBV5-1,TRBJ1-5,-,-,TGCGCCAGCAGCTTGGCGGGGTCAAATCAGCCCCAGCATTTT,CASSLAGSNQPQHF
TRBV10-1,TRBJ2-2,-,-,TGCGCCAGCAGTCGGGGGAACACCGGGGAGCTGTTTTTT,CASSRGNTGELFF
TRBV2,TRBJ2-1,TRBD2,-,TGTGCCAGCAGTGTGGGGACTAGTGTGAGGAATGAGCAGTTCTTC,CASSVGTSVRNEQFF
TRBV7-9,TRBJ1-1,-,-,TGTGCCAGCAGCGTGAGCCGATCGACTGAAGCTTTCTTT,CASSVSRSTEAFF
TRBV5-1,TRBJ2-3,-,-,TGCGCCAGCAGCTTGGTCCCATTAACTAGCCTTAGCACAGATACGCAGTATTTT,CASSLVPLTSLSTDTQYF
TRBV11-2,TRBJ2-1,TRBD1,-,TGTGCCAGCAGCCTACAGGGGGCCGTCTACAATGAGCAGTTCTTC,CASSLQGAVYNEQFF
TRBV4-1,TRBJ2-7,-,-,TGCGCCAGCAGCCAAGTGGGTGAGGCCTACGAGCAGTACTTC,CASSQVGEAYEQYF
TRBV28,TRBJ2-5,-,once,TGTGCCAGCAGTTTTCGAGCCAGGCCAGAGACCCAGTACTTC,CASSFRARPETQYF
TRBV4-1,TRBJ1-4,-,-,TGCGCCAGCAGCGATCGGACACATAGGCCACTGTTTTTT,CASSDRTHRPLFF
TRBV18,TRBJ2-5,-,-,TGTGCCAGCTCACCAGGAGGGGGCCAGCAGTACTTC,CASSPGGGQQYF
TRBV11-3,TRBJ1-2,TRBD1,-,TGTGCCAGCAGCTTAGATCTAGGGACAGGGGGATCCTATGGCTACACCTTC,CASSLDLGTGGSYGYTF
TRBV5-1,TRBJ2-1,TRBD1,-,TGCGCCAGCAGCTTTACCGGCATAGGACAGGGCTTCGGGTCGGACGATGAGCAGTTCTTC,CASSFTGIGQGFGSDDEQFF
TRBV2,TRBJ1-5,-,-,TGTGCCAGCAGGAGAGATAGCAATCAGCCCCAGCATTTT,CASRRDSNQPQHF
TRBV6-1,TRBJ1-5,-,-,TGTGCCAGCAGTGTCAGCGGGAGCAATCAGCCCCAGCATTTT,CASSVSGSNQPQHF
TRBV2,TRBJ2-7,-,-,TGTGCCAGCAGTGAGGGGCTTTCACACGAGCAGTACTTC,CASSEGLSHEQYF
TRBV6-1,TRBJ2-2,TRBD1,once,TGTGCCAGCAGGACCGGGACAGAGAACACCGGGGAGCTGTTTTTT,CASRTGTENTGELFF
TRBV23-1,TRBJ2-7,TRBD1,once,TGCGCCAGCAGTCAAGTACAGGGGCCGAACGAGCAGTACTTC,CASSQVQGPNEQYF
TRBV11-2,TRBJ2-5,-,-,TGTGCCAGCAGCTTAGATGGGGGCGGCCAAGAGACCCAGTACTTC,CASSLDGGGQETQYF
TRBV28,TRBJ1-1,-,-,TGTGCCAGCAGTCCCGTCGTTTTTACTGAAGCTTTCTTT,CASSPVVFTEAFF
TRBV5-4,TRBJ2-5,TRBD2,-,TGTGCCAGCAGCTCACAGCGGGAGGGCCTAGAGACCCAGTACTTC,CASSSQREGLETQYF
TRBV2,TRBJ2-5,TRBD2,-,TGTGCCAGCAGTGCTAGCGGTGATTCTGGGGAGACCCAGTACTTC,CASSASGDSGETQYF
TRBV6-5,TRBJ1-2,TRBD1,once,TGTGCCAGCCAGTCGACAGGGCGATATGGCTACACCTTC,CASQSTGRYGYTF
TRBV4-1,TRBJ2-7,-,-,TGCGCCAGCAGCCGGACACAAGGAGTCGAGCAGTACTTC,CASSRTQGVEQYF
TRBV5-1,TRBJ2-2,-,-,TGCGCCAGCAGCTTAGGGGGACCGGGGACCGGGGAGCTGTTTTTT,CASSLGGPGTGELFF
TRBV5-1,TRBJ1-2,-,-,TGCGCCAGCAGCACTACAGGTGACGGCTATGGCTACACCTTC,CASSTTGDGYGYTF
TRBV2,TRBJ1-1,TRBD1,-,TGTGCCAGCAAGGAAACCGGGACAGGGACGAGGAGGACTGAAGCTTTCTTT,CASKETGTGTRRTEAFF
TRBV11-2,TRBJ2-1,-,-,TGTGCCAGCAGCATCGGGACTCTCAACAATGAGCAGTTCTTC,CASSIGTLNNEQFF
TRBV28,TRBJ1-5,-,-,TGTGCCAGCAGTTTCCCCCAGGGGCGTCAGCCCCAGCATTTT,CASSFPQGRQPQHF
TRBV27,TRBJ1-1,-,-,TGTGCCAGCAGTTTAATCCTCGGGACACTTTACACTGAAGCTTTCTTT,CASSLILGTLYTEAFF
TRBV5-1,TRBJ2-3,TRBD2,-,TGCGCCAGCAGCCTTAGCGGGGGGGCTGGTACGCAGTATTTT,CASSLSGGAGTQYF
TRBV19,TRBJ2-7,-,-,TGTGCCAGTAGCCTACCCACGGGGTACGAGCAGTACTTC,CASSLPTGYEQYF
TRBV7-8,TRBJ1-5,TRBD1,-,TGTGCCAGCAGCGGGACAGGTTTCGCCAATCAGCCCCAGCATTTT,CASSGTGFANQPQHF
TRBV9,TRBJ1-1,TRBD1,-,TGTGCCAGCAGGGCCGGGACAGGGCTCACTGAAGCTTTCTTT,CASRAGTGLTEAFF
TRBV7-9,TRBJ1-1,-,-,TGTGCCAGCAGCTTAGCTACACATCACACTGAAGCTTTCTTT,CASSLATHHTEAFF